Sequencing of this TCR beta chain was carried out in a study of T cells after yellow fever vaccination. Study observations and caveats: The secondary response was weaker but peaked faster, day 5 versus 15.

In its sample, this clonotype was seen a few times. What it binds is not known. TCRdb re-derived calls from the 5' RACE reads in MiXCR, one entry per CDR3 protein. This sample has a few hundred thousand distinct CDR3 sequences, with roughly 10% found just once. CDR3 length: 13 amino acids. Germline CDR1 reads DFQATT; CDR2 reads SNEGSKA (reference sequence). The ends were cut back, 1 base at V and 4 bases at J, with 10 bases in the middle. Sequencing was performed on PBMCs, taken on the day of the first yellow fever vaccination. The J gene is TRBJ1-1, the V gene TRBV20-1, with D tentatively TRBD1 (6 bases). The clonotype originates from a young man who received the YFV17D yellow fever vaccine. CDR3: CSARVGAGTEAFF. CDR3 in DNA: TGCAGTGCTAGAGTGGGGGCTGGCACTGAAGCTTTCTTT.